This T cell receptor (beta chain) came from a study of CXCR3-negative and CXCR3-positive naive CD8 T cells. Study summary: Per library, roughly 1.4 +/- 0.3 million reads; about 135 million TRB reads overall. Overall study findings and caveats: Compared with CXCR3-negative naive cells, CXCR3-positive naive cells showed more hydrophobic TRB CDR3s.

Carrying UMI labels, the TRB cDNA libraries were prepared through 5' RACE. No DNA is given; TCRdb re-called the 5' RACE reads and lists each CDR3 protein once. The listing records about 60,000 distinct CDR3 sequences. The CDR3 spans 12 residues. CDR1 and CDR2 (germline): SQVTM, ANQGSEA. In regard to this clonotype: No antigen is known for it.

Sequencing was done on a sample of naive CXCR3+ CD8+ T cells from blood. Subset specified: CD45RO-CCR7+CD27+CD95- naive CD8+ T cells expressing CXCR3 (TNR3+). The TCR sequence derives from a human donor in good health. Some clones in this sample may be carry-over from other donors' samples. V and J are TRBV29-1 and TRBJ1-1; with no DNA, the TCRdb D assignment of TRBD1 cannot be verified. CDR3 in amino acids: CSVDRGDTEAFF.